The 25 T cell receptor beta chains in this list originate from one sample, sequenced in a study of blood T cell repertoires in COVID-19. Sequenced by immunoSEQ multiplex PCR; TCRdb stores in-frame clones only, minus some. This table holds some 41,000 clones, 75% to 90% found once. Material: peripheral blood. These receptors all stem from a woman of 80 years or more with active COVID-19.

This chain links TRBV7-9 with TRBJ1-5, with TRBD1 as a possible D gene (5 bases). V lost 0 bases and J lost 5, with 8 bases in between. CDR1 SEHNR and CDR2 FQNEAQ come from the germline V gene (reference sequence). The CDR3 runs to 14 residues. The CDR3 region has the DNA TGTGCCAGCAGCTTAGCGGGGCCCTATCAGCCCCAGCATTTT. Its protein is CASSLAGPYQPQHF. Full variable domain (remainder filled in from reference TRBV7-9 and TRBJ1-5): DTGVSQNPRHKITKRGQNVTFRCDPISEHNRLYWYRQTLGQGPEFLTYFQNEAQLEKSRLLSDRFSAERPKGSFSTLEIQRTEQGDSAMYLCASSLAGPYQPQHFGDGTRLSIL.

The chain couples TRBV4-3 to TRBJ2-5, with unresolved D. From germline, CDR1 is LGHNA and CDR2 YSLEER. The CDR3 runs 13 residues. Deletions cut 4 bases from V and 5 bases from J, with 11 bases between. CDR3 coding DNA: TGCGCCAGCAGCCGCGTTGTGGGCGAGACCCAGTACTTC. Residues: CASSRVVGETQYF.

The chain recombines TRBV5-5 with TRBJ1-6, with a weak D call TRBD1 (5 bases). The CDR3 totals 16 residues. Germline values: CDR1 SGHKS, CDR2 YYEKEE (reference sequence). With 0 bases removed from V and 1 base from J, the gap between germline ends came to 8 bases. CDR3 coding DNA: TGTGCCAGCAGCTTGGAGGGGTTATCCTATAATTCACCCCTCCACTTT. Translating gives CASSLEGLSYNSPLHF. The variable domain in full, completed from reference TRBV5-5 and TRBJ1-6, reads DAGVTQSPTHLIKTRGQQVTLRCSPISGHKSVSWYQQVLGQGPQFIFQYYEKEERGRGNFPDRFSARQFPNYSSELNVNALLLGDSALYLCASSLEGLSYNSPLHFGNGTRLTVT.

The table lists this clone with a few counts. The J gene is TRBJ1-6, the V gene TRBV19; 8 positions match TRBD1. Germline-derived CDR1 and CDR2 are LNHDA and SQIVND (reference sequence). Trimming removed 1 base from V and 9 bases from J; junction bases left unmatched: 2. The CDR3 is 14 residues long. The CDR3: CASSIARGRSPLHF. CDR3 DNA: TGTGCCAGTAGTATAGCCAGGGGGCGTTCACCCCTCCACTTT.

The chain employs TRBV29-1 and TRBJ2-3, with a tentative D call TRBD1 (5 bases). Germline-derived CDR1 and CDR2 are SQVTM and ANQGSEA. Trimming left V 0 bases short and J 6 bases short, with 13 bases between. The CDR3 has 14 residues. This CDR3 is CSVEEQARTDTQYF. In DNA, the CDR3 is TGCAGCGTTGAAGAACAGGCGAGGACCGATACGCAGTATTTT.

The chain has TRBV18 and TRBJ1-2; possibly TRBD1 for D (6 bases). The CDR3 extends over 15 amino acids. The germline CDR1 and CDR2 sequences are KGHSH and LQKENI. The V and J ends lost 0 bases and 4 bases respectively, with 12 bases between them. CDR3 in amino acids: CASSPPLETGYGYTF. CDR3 in DNA: TGTGCCAGCTCACCACCACTGGAGACAGGCTATGGCTACACCTTC.

CDR3 loop: CATSRTMGQGRETQYF. CDR3 nucleotide sequence: TGTGCCACCAGCAGAACCATGGGTCAGGGCCGAGAGACCCAGTACTTC. This sequence joins TRBV15 and TRBJ2-5; D is perhaps TRBD1 (5 bases). V lost 2 bases and J lost 4, with 17 bases in between. CDR1 LNHNV and CDR2 YYDKDF come from the germline V gene (reference sequence). The CDR3 sequence is 16 residues long.

V usage is TRBV6-5 and J usage is TRBJ1-2, with no clear D. CDR1 MNHEY and CDR2 SVGAGI come from the germline V gene. There are 13 residues in the CDR3. The V and J ends lost 6 bases and 9 bases respectively, with 17 bases between them. The CDR3 nucleotides read TGTGCCAGCAGCTTTTCGGGCGCGGGGAGCTACACCTTC. Amino acid sequence: CASSFSGAGSYTF.

CDR3 sequence (DNA): TGTGCCAGCACCTTGGAGGGGTGGGGCACAGATACGCAGTATTTT. Translating it yields CASTLEGWGTDTQYF. The genes are TRBV28 and TRBJ2-3; tentative D call: TRBD2 (6 bases). V lost 7 bases and J lost 1, with 15 bases in between. The V gene's germline CDR1 is MDHEN and CDR2 SYDVKM. There are 15 residues in the CDR3.

The CDR3 here is CASSQGGLAGGLYNEQFF. CDR3 sequence (DNA): TGCGCCAGCAGCCAAGGAGGCCTAGCGGGGGGCTTGTACAATGAGCAGTTCTTC. The J gene is TRBJ2-1, the V gene TRBV4-1, with 11 bases lining up with TRBD2. J was trimmed by 4 bases and V by 1 base; bases with no gene match: 9. The CDR3 contains 18 residues. Per the germline V gene, CDR1 is MGHRA and CDR2 is YSYEKL.

The rearrangement links TRBV9 to TRBJ2-1; tentatively, D is TRBD2 (7 bases). The V end lost 0 bases, the J end lost 1 base, and 14 bases lay between the germline ends. The CDR3 has 17 amino acids. Germline loops: CDR1 SGDLS, CDR2 YYNGEE. CDR3 region: CASSVDRGASSYNEQFF. CDR3 nucleotide sequence: TGTGCCAGCAGCGTAGATCGGGGGGCCTCGTCCTACAATGAGCAGTTCTTC.

This chain connects TRBV29-1 to TRBJ1-3, with D perhaps TRBD1 (6 bases). The CDR3 loop spans 18 amino acids. With 4 bases removed from V and 0 bases from J, the gap between germline ends came to 22 bases. CDR1 is SQVTM, CDR2 ANQGSEA, per germline. This chain's CDR3 is CSVVGARRSTLSGNTIYF. The CDR3 region has the DNA TGCAGCGTTGTGGGGGCCCGACGTTCCACTCTCTCTGGAAACACCATATATTTT.

The chain couples TRBV21-1 to TRBJ2-5; TRBD1, as called in the table, went unchecked against the DNA. TRBV21-1 is deemed a pseudogene. This CDR3 spans 14 amino acids. CDR3 loop: CASSKSSQEETQYF. CDR3 nucleotides: TGTGCCAGCAGCAAATCGTCCCAGGAAGAGACCCAGTACTTC.

The chain links TRBV27 to TRBJ2-3, with no clear D. The CDR3 covers 12 residues. The V end was cut by 4 bases, the J end by 8 bases, with 10 bases between. Germline CDR1 MNHEY, CDR2 SMNVEV (reference sequence). This CDR3 is CASSSPPGTQYF. CDR3 bases: TGTGCCAGCAGTTCCCCCCCCGGTACGCAGTATTTT.

The chain combines TRBV5-1 with TRBJ1-2; D is perhaps TRBD1 (5 bases). Germline assignment: CDR1 SGHRS and CDR2 YFSETQ. The V end was cut by 0 bases, the J end by 4 bases, with 22 bases between. The CDR3 is 18 residues long. The CDR3 DNA reads TGCGCCAGCAGCTTGGCACCCTCTGGCAGGGCCTCTGGCTATGGCTACACCTTC. Amino acid sequence: CASSLAPSGRASGYGYTF.

Only one count was recorded for this clone. V usage is TRBV7-2 and J usage is TRBJ2-5, with TRBD2 identical over 9 bases. V gave up 5 bases and J gave up 5 bases; unmatched junction bases: 15. This CDR3 has 17 amino acids. Germline loops: CDR1 SGHTA, CDR2 FQGNSA. CDR3 bases: TGTGCCAGCAGCCCCCCGGTAGCGGGGGCCCAGGAGGAGACCCAGTACTTC. Its translation is CASSPPVAGAQEETQYF.

The CDR3 sequence is CASSRPQGKNTEAFF. The CDR3 DNA follows: TGTGCCAGCAGCAGACCACAGGGTAAGAACACTGAAGCTTTCTTT. The genes are TRBV9 and TRBJ1-1, with a weak D call TRBD1 (6 bases). The CDR3 consists of 15 residues. Looked up from germline, CDR1 is SGDLS and CDR2 is YYNGEE. V lost 4 bases and J lost 1, with 14 bases in between.

The chain has TRBV6-5 and TRBJ2-1, with 13 bases identical to TRBD2. This CDR3 spans 15 amino acids. CDR1 and CDR2 from the germline V gene are MNHEY and SVGAGI. Trimming took 6 bases from V and 5 from J; bases not matched to a gene: 4. The CDR3 DNA sequence: TGTGCCAGCAGGACCGGACTAGCGGGGGACAATGAGCAGTTCTTC. Protein sequence: CASRTGLAGDNEQFF.

V gene TRBV3-1 (or the pseudogene TRBV3-2) combines with J gene TRBJ2-5; TRBD2 agrees at 8 bases. The CDR3 spans 16 residues. CDR1 LGHDT and CDR2 YNNKEL come from the germline V gene (reference sequence). Trimming cost V 8 bases and J 2 bases; bases outside gene matches: 13. CDR3 in DNA: TGTGCCAGCGTGATGCTCGGACTAGCCAAACAAGAGACCCAGTACTTC. It specifies CASVMLGLAKQETQYF.

The chain employs TRBV28 and TRBJ1-5; no firm D call. Trimming cost V 2 bases and J 0 bases, with 5 bases left between them. The CDR3 is 14 amino acids. The germline V gene encodes CDR1 MDHEN and CDR2 SYDVKM. The CDR3 DNA sequence: TGTGCCAGCAGTTTACGGTATAGCAATCAGCCCCAGCATTTT. Translated: CASSLRYSNQPQHF.

The rearrangement joins TRBV5-8 to TRBJ1-6, with D possibly being TRBD1 (5 bases). CDR3 length: 12 residues. Germline V gene data show CDR1 as SGHTS and CDR2 as YDEGEE. Deletions cut 5 bases from V and 6 bases from J, with 6 bases between. The CDR3 nucleotides are TGTGCCAGCAGTAGGGGTAATTCACCCCTCCACTTT. This sequence encodes CASSRGNSPLHF.

V gene TRBV11-2 combines with J gene TRBJ1-1; D uncertain. Germline CDR1 SGHAT, CDR2 FQNNGV. CDR3 length: 12 amino acids. Trimming removed 0 bases from V and 11 bases from J, with 10 bases in between. This chain's CDR3 is CASSLEGRDAFF. As DNA, the CDR3 is TGTGCCAGCAGCTTAGAAGGGAGGGATGCTTTCTTT.

The chain combines TRBV24-1 with TRBJ2-5; D remains unclear. The CDR3 extends over 14 amino acids. Germline CDR1 is KGHDR and CDR2 is SFDVKD. Deletions cut 4 bases from V and 5 bases from J, with 13 bases between. The CDR3: CATSETPSRETQYF. CDR3 nucleotide sequence: TGTGCCACCAGTGAGACACCCTCCCGGGAGACCCAGTACTTC.

The chain links TRBV5-6 to TRBJ1-5; no definite D call. The CDR3 length is 14 residues. Between the trimmed V and J ends, which lost 4 bases and 6 bases, there was a span of 14 bases. Germline V gene data show CDR1 as SGHDT and CDR2 as YYEEEE. DNA for the CDR3: TGTGCCAGCAGCCAACAGTTCGCAATTCAGCCCCAGCATTTT. As protein: CASSQQFAIQPQHF.

The V call is TRBV7-9, the J call TRBJ1-1; 9 nucleotides line up with TRBD1. This CDR3 spans 15 amino acids. Germline values: CDR1 SEHNR, CDR2 FQNEAQ (reference sequence). J was trimmed by 5 bases and V by 2 bases; bases with no gene match: 6. This CDR3 is CASSLTGQGGTEAFF. CDR3 sequence (DNA): TGTGCCAGCAGCTTAACGGGACAGGGAGGGACTGAAGCTTTCTTT.